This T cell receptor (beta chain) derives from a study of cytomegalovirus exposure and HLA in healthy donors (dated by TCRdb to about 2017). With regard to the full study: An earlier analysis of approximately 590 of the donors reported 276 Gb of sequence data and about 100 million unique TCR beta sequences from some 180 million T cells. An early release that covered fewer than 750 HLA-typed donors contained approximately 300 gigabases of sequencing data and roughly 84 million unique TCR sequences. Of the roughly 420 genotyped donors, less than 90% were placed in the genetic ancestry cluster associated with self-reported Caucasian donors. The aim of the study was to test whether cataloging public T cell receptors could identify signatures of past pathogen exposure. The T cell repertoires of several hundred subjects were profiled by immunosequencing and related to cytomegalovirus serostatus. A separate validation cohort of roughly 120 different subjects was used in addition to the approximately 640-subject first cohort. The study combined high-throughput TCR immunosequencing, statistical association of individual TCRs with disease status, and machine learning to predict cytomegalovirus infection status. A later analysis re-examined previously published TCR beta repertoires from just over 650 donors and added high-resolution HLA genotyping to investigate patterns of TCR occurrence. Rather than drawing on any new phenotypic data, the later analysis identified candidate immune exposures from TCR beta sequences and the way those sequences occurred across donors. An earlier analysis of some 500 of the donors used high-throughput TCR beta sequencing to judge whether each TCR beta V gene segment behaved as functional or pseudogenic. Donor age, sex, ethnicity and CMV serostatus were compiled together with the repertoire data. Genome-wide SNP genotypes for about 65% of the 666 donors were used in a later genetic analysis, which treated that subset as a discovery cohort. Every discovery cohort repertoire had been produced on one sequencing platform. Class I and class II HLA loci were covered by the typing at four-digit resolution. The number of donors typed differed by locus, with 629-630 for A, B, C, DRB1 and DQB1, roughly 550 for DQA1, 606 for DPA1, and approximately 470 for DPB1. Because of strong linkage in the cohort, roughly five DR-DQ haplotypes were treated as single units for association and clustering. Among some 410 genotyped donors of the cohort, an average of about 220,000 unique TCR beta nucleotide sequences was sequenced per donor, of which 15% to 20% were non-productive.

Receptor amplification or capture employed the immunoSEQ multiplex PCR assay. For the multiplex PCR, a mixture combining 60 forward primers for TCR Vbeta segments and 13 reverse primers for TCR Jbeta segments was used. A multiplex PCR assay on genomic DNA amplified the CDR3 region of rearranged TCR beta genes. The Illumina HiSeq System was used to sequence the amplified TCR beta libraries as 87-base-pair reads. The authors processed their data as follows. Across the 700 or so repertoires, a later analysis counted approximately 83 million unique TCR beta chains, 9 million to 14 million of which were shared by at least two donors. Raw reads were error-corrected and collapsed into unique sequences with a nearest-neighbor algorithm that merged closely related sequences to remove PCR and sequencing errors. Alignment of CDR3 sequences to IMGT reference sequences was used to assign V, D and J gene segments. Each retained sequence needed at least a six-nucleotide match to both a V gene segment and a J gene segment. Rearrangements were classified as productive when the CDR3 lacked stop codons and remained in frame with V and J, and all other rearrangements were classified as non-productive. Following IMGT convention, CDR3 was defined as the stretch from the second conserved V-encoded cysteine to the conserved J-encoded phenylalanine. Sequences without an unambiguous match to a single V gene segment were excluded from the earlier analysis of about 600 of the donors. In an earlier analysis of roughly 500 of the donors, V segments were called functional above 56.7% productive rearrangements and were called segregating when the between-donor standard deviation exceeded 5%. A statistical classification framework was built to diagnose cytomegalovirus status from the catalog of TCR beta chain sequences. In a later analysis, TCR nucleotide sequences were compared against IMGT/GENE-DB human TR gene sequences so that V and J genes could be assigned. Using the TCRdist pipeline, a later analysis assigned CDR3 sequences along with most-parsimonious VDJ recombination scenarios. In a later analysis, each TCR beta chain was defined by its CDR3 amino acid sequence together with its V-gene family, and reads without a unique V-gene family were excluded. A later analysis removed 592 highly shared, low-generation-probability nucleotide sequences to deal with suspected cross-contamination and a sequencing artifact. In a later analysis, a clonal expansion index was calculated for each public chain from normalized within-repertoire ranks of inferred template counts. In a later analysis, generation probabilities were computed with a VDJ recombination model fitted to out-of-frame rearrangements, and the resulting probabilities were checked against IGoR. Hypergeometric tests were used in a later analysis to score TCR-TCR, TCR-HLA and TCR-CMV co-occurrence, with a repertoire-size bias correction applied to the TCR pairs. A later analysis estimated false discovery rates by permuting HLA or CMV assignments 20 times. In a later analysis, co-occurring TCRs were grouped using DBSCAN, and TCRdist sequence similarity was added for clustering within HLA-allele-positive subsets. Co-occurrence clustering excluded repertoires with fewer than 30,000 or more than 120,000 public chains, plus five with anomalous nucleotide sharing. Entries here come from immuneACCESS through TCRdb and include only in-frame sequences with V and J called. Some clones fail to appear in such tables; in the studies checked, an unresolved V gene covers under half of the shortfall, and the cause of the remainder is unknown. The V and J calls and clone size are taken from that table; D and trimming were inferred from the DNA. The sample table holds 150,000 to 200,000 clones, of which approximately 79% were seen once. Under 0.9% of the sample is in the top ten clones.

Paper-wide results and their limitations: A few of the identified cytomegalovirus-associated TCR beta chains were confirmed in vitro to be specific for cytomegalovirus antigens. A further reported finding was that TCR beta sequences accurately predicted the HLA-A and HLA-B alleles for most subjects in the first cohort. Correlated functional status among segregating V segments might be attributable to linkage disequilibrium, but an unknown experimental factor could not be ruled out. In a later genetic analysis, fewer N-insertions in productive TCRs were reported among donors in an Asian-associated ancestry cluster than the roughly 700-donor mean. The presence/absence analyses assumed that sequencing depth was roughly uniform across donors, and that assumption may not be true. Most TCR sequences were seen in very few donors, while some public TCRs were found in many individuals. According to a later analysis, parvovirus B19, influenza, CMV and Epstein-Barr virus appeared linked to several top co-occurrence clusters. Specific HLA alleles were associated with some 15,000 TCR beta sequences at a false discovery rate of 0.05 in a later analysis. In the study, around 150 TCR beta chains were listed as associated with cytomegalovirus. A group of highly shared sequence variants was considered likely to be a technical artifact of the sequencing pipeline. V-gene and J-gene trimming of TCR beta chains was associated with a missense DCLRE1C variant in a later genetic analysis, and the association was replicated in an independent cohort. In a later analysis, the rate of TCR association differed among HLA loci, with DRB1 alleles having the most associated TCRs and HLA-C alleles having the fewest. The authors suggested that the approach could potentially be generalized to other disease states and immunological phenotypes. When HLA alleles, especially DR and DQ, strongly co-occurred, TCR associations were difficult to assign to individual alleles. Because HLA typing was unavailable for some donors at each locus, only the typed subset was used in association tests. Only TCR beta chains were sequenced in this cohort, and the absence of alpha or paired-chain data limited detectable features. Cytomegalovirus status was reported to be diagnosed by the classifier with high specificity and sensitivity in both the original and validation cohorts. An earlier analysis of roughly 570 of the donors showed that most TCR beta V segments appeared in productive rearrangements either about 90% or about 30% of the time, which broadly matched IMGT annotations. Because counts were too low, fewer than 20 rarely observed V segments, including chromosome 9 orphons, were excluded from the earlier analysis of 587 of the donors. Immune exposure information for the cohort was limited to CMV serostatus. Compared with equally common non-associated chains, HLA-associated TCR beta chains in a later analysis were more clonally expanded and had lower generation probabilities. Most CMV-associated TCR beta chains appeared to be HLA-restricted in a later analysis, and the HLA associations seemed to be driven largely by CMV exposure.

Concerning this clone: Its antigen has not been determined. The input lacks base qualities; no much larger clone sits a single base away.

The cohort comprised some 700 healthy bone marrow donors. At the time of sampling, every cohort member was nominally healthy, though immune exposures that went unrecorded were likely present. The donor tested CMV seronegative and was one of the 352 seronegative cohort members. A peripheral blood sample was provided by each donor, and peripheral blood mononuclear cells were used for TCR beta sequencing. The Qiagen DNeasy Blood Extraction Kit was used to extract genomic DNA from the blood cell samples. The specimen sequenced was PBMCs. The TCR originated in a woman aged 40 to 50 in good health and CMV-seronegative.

The DNA reads as follows: TGTGCCAGCAGCCCAAAAACGTTTAGGAACACTGAAGCTTTCTTT. Its product reads: CASSPKTFRNTEAFF. The chain is assembled from TRBV7-2 and TRBJ1-1, with the D gene call left open. Spanning cysteine to phenylalanine, the CDR3 consists of 15 amino acids. Only the CDR3 region is kept as DNA, spanning 45 bases read in frame from base 1. CDR1 SGHTA and CDR2 FQGNSA are derived from the germline V gene. V is cut by 5 bases and J by 1 base, and the space between the germline ends is 14 bases.